These 10 T cell receptor beta chains were all obtained from the same sample, sequenced in a study of neoadjuvant nivolumab and ipilimumab in lung cancer. Some clones are missing from TCRdb's copy, which holds only in-frame ones; the method was immunoSEQ multiplex PCR. The sample gives approximately 30,000 clones, 90% of which show up once; around 5.1% is in the top ten. The specimen was peripheral blood, collected after neoadjuvant nivolumab, alone or with ipilimumab, at or shortly before surgery. These receptors were obtained from an adult with non-small cell lung cancer.

CDR3 coding DNA: TGCAGTGCTAGACTAGCCAATGAGCAGTTCTTC. Amino acids: CSARLANEQFF. The chain joins TRBV20-1 to TRBJ2-1, with TRBD2 as a possible D gene (5 bases). The CDR3 sequence is 11 residues long. Germline CDR1 is DFQATT and CDR2 is SNEGSKA (reference sequence). The germline V and J ends were trimmed by 2 bases and 6 bases, with 5 bases remaining between them.

This rearrangement joins TRBV7-9 to TRBJ1-1, with a weak D call TRBD1 (6 bases). Trimming removed 8 bases from V and 12 bases from J, with 16 bases in between. Germline V CDR1 and CDR2: SEHNR, FQNEAQ (reference sequence). The CDR3 extends over 11 amino acids. CDR3 coding DNA: TGTGCCAGCTCGGGAGGGGGGGATCCTTTCTTT. This gives the protein CASSGGGDPFF.

The genes are TRBV10-3 and TRBJ1-2; no firm D call. Trimming removed 6 bases at V and 7 bases at J, with 6 bases between. Looked up from germline, CDR1 is ENHRY and CDR2 is SYGVKD. The CDR3 covers 10 residues. The CDR3 DNA reads as TGTGCCATCAGAACCAGTGGCTACACCTTC. As protein: CAIRTSGYTF.

The CDR3 coding sequence is TGTGCCAGCAGCTTATCAGGGGAGCAAGAGACCCAGTACTTC. Residues: CASSLSGEQETQYF. The chain carries TRBV7-3 and TRBJ2-5; tentatively, D is TRBD1 (6 bases). Germline-derived CDR1 and CDR2 are SGHTA and FQGTGA. The CDR3 spans 14 residues. V was cut by 2 bases and J by 2 bases, with 9 bases left in between. The full variable domain, rest sourced from reference TRBV7-3 and TRBJ2-5, is GAGVSQTPSNKVTEKGKYVELRCDPISGHTALYWYRQSLGQGPEFLIYFQGTGAADDSGLPNDRFFAVRPEGSVSTLKIQRTERGDSAVYLCASSLSGEQETQYFGPGTRLLVL.

Details on this clone: Germline and junction disagree at one end, which may indicate a read error. This chain links TRBV7-8 with TRBJ2-2; D perhaps matches TRBD1 (7 bases). The CDR3 length is 16 residues. Germline CDR1 and CDR2: SGHVS and FQNEAQ. The CDR3 sequence: CASSSLGTDRPGGLFF. Written as DNA, the CDR3 is TGTGCCAGCAGCTCACTCGGGACAGACCGGCCCGGGGGGCTGTTTTTT.

The chain is built from TRBV6-5 and TRBJ1-1; weak D call: TRBD1 (5 bases). The CDR3 consists of 14 residues. Between the trimmed V and J ends, which lost 7 bases and 9 bases, there was a span of 21 bases. Germline CDR1 and CDR2: MNHEY and SVGAGI. The CDR3 loop reads CASKYTPGQGQAFF. CDR3 DNA: TGTGCCAGCAAATATACCCCGGGGCAGGGACAAGCTTTCTTT.

This clone was recorded only once. This chain connects TRBV9 to TRBJ2-2; tentative D call: TRBD2 (5 bases). CDR3 length: 13 amino acids. The V and J ends lost 3 bases and 4 bases respectively, with 7 bases between them. The germline gives CDR1 SGDLS, CDR2 YYNGEE. CDR3 nucleotides: TGTGCCAGCAGCGACGGGGTCACCGGGGAGCTGTTTTTT. The encoded protein is CASSDGVTGELFF.

The rearrangement joins TRBV2 to TRBJ2-3; the match to TRBD1 covers 11 bases. This CDR3 region has 16 residues. The V gene's germline CDR1 is SNHLY and CDR2 FYNNEI. J was trimmed by 3 bases and V by 7 bases; bases with no gene match: 9. As DNA, the CDR3 is TGTGCCAGCATTCGCCGGGACAGGGGGACGACAGATACGCAGTATTTT. It codes for CASIRRDRGTTDTQYF. The complete variable domain, with remaining parts taken from reference TRBV2 and TRBJ2-3, reads EPEVTQTPSHQVTQMGQEVILRCVPISNHLYFYWYRQILGQKVEFLVSFYNNEISEKSEIFDDQFSVERPDGSNFTLKIRSTKLEDSAMYFCASIRRDRGTTDTQYFGPGTRLTVL.

With respect to this clone: At one end, the junction sequence differs from germline, possibly due to a read error. The chain combines TRBV7-8 with TRBJ1-1; 7 bases align to TRBD1. CDR3 length: 13 amino acids. Germline CDR1 SGHVS, CDR2 FQNEAQ. The CDR3 DNA is TGTGCCAGCAGCTTAGCGAAACAGGGGACTACGACCTTT. This encodes CASSLAKQGTTTF.

The genes are TRBV2 and TRBJ2-5; D may be TRBD1 (6 bases). CDR3 length: 15 amino acids. CDR1 and CDR2 (germline): SNHLY, FYNNEI. V lost 5 bases and J 5 bases, leaving 18 bases between the germline ends. CDR3 coding DNA: TGTGCCAGCAGTAGAGAGACAGGCTCCGGGGAGACCCAGTACTTC. The encoded protein is CASSRETGSGETQYF.